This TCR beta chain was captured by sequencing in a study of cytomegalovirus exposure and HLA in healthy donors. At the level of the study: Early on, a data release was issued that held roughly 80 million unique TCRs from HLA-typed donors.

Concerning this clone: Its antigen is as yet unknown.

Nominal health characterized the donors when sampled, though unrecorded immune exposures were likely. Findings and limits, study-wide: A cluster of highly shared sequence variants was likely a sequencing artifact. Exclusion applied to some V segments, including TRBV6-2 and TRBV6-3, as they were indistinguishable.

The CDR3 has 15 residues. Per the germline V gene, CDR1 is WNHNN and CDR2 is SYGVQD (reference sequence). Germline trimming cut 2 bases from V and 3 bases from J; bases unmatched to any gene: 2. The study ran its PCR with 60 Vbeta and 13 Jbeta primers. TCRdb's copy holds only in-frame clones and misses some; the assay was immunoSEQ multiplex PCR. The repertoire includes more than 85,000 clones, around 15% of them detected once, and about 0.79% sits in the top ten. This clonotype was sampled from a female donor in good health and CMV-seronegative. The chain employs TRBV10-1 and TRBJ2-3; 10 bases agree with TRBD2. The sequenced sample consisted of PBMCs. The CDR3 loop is CASSEPGLATDTQYF. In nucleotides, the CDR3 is TGCGCCAGCAGTGAGCCGGGACTAGCGACAGATACGCAGTATTTT.